This TCR beta chain was captured in a study of cytomegalovirus exposure and HLA in healthy donors. This clone was found once. Clones were sequenced by immunoSEQ multiplex PCR, and TCRdb holds only the in-frame ones, with some missing. The data show under 250,000 clones, approximately 90% seen once. Specimen: PBMCs. The origin of this receptor is a woman in her late teens or twenties in good health and CMV-seronegative.

The CDR3 protein is CSGGLERNIQYF. CDR3 DNA sequence: TGCAGCGGTGGACTGGAGCGAAACATTCAGTACTTC. The genes are TRBV29-1 and TRBJ2-4; TRBD2 might be the D (5 bases). Per germline, CDR1 SQVTM and CDR2 ANQGSEA. The CDR3 is 12 residues long. Trimming removed 7 bases at V and 6 bases at J, with 13 bases between.